These T cell receptor beta chains were read from a single sample in a study of blood T cell repertoires in COVID-19. Some clones are missing from TCRdb's copy, which holds only in-frame ones; the method was immunoSEQ multiplex PCR. Of 470,000 or so clones listed, about 89% are singletons. The specimen sequenced was peripheral blood. All receptors derive from a woman in her 30s with acute or convalescent COVID-19. CDR3s include the opening cysteine and the closing phenylalanine or tryptophan. Fields, in order: V gene, CDR3 protein.

TRBV5-6 CASSYSYRGVHTDTQYF
TRBV9 CASSVEGDNEQFF
TRBV12-3/TRBV12-4 CASNTGEDGYTF
TRBV2 CASSAVLGNQPQHF
TRBV7-2 CASTSGSYEQFF
TRBV6-2/TRBV6-3 CASSQNSYEQYF
TRBV20-1 CSARGLKTQYF
TRBV6-5 CASGQGQNQPQHF
TRBV4-2 CASSQENRQATYEQYF
TRBV19 CASSSREGTEAFF
TRBV28 CASSRGQAGGSYNEQFF
TRBV9 CASSVGGQGANEQFF
TRBV30 CAWNQGLGVEPQHF
TRBV7-9 CASSSTGVAKNIQYF
TRBV2 CASRDQTGVFYGYTF
TRBV28 CASSFSDRGETQYF
TRBV18 CASSPVEGRGTIYF
TRBV28 CASSYTIGQGTHEQYF
TRBV5-1 CASSLDNSYEQYF
TRBV11-2 CASRRIRGTSGNTIYF
TRBV6-5 CASRAGGSHEQFF
TRBV2 CASIGTTAGYGYTF
TRBV4-2 CASSLRGTEAFF
TRBV6-1 CASSDPVAVIEQFF
TRBV29-1 CSVAGTGGYEDYGYTF
TRBV5-8 CASSLEGDEAFF
TRBV28 CAEGKSGANVLTF
TRBV5-1 CASSLDPQTGGGYGYTF
TRBV6-1 CASSEGDRRRRNTIYF
TRBV9 CASSVDGSTYGEQYF
TRBV28 CASSFIRRGRNEQFF
TRBV28 CASSLEAFNTEAFF
TRBV6-5 CASSYSVPGHTIYF
TRBV4-2 CASSLEAGGTYNEQFF
TRBV30 CAWSLEGANGYTF
TRBV6-5 CASTGSETQYF
TRBV5-5 CASSDQGITYGYTF
TRBV7-2 CASSLSTTENEQYF
TRBV9 CASSVSGGGWSYNEQFF
TRBV21-1 CASSKELGEGANTEAFF
TRBV7-9 CASSYDRDSYGYTF
TRBV24-1 CATSDSTSGGRLAKNIQYF
TRBV28 CASSYNTMGTEAFF
TRBV15 CATSRAAGDGYTF
TRBV5-1 CASRTDGGARGYTF
TRBV4-1 CASSQADRAYQPQHF
TRBV19 CASTPWSGYTEAFF
TRBV5-3 CARSLGQGTPDTQYF
TRBV19 CASSMGQGGEQFF
TRBV2 CASKHPGEPYEQYF
TRBV30 CAWNVHRGLHEQYF
TRBV18 CASSPRTDYEQYF
TRBV5-1 CASSTGQGDEQFF
TRBV12-3/TRBV12-4 CASSLVVHNEQFF